This entry features one T cell receptor (beta chain) sequence. The antigen remains undetermined. These data come from a study of cytomegalovirus exposure and HLA in healthy donors. On the study more broadly: Inside one of the first data releases sat 75 million to 100 million unique TCRs taken from HLA-typed donors.

The study ran its PCR with 60 Vbeta and 13 Jbeta primers. Libraries were prepared by immunoSEQ multiplex PCR; TCRdb keeps only in-frame clonotypes and omits some of them. The sample consists of about 76,000 clones, around 78% of them appearing once. Germline CDR1 MNHNS, CDR2 SASEGT. The CDR3 covers 15 residues. The V gene lost 6 bases and the J gene lost 6 bases, with 20 bases spanning the gap. Study observations and caveats: Prior analysis indicated that the majority of TCR beta V segments exhibited productivity approximately 87% or approximately 30% of the time. Cytomegalovirus association was assigned to approximately 160 TCR beta chains.

This receptor was obtained from a male donor in good health and CMV-seropositive. Sample: PBMCs. The chain joins TRBV6-1 to TRBJ1-1; weak D call: TRBD1 (5 bases). CDR3 in amino acids: CASRLSGGYVAEAFF. In DNA, the CDR3 is TGTGCCAGCAGGCTCTCTGGGGGGTATGTCGCTGAAGCTTTCTTT.